These 32 T cell receptor beta chains were all obtained from the same sample, sequenced in a study of blood T cells in healthy people across ages. Next came a second PCR, run for roughly 7 to 12 cycles, which used a sample-barcoded 5' primer along with a J-beta primer mix. TCRdb processed the 5' RACE reads anew with MiXCR; each CDR3 protein has one entry. The sample contains some 1.1 million distinct CDR3 sequences, roughly two fifths of which appear only once. Sequencing input: blood. These receptors originate from a man aged 18 to 35 in good health.

V is TRBV27 and J is TRBJ1-5, with 9 bases fitting TRBD1. The CDR3 consists of 15 residues. The germline CDR1 and CDR2 sequences are MNHEY and SMNVEV (reference sequence). Trimming removed 5 bases from V and 4 bases from J; junction bases left unmatched: 6. CDR3 amino acids: CASSAGQGRNQPQHF. As DNA, the CDR3 is TGTGCCAGCAGTGCAGGACAGGGGCGGAATCAGCCCCAGCATTTT.

The chain is built from TRBV30 and TRBJ2-2; a possible D gene is TRBD2 (7 bases). CDR3 length: 14 residues. Germline V lookup: CDR1 GTSNPN, CDR2 SVGIG (reference sequence). The V end lost 4 bases, the J end lost 2 bases, and 11 bases lay between the germline ends. The CDR3 spells CAWKGGPNTGELFF. CDR3 nucleotides: TGTGCCTGGAAGGGGGGGCCTAACACCGGGGAGCTGTTTTTT. The full variable domain, in which reference TRBV30 and TRBJ2-2 provide the parts outside the CDR3, is SQTIHQWPATLVQPVGSPLSLECTVEGTSNPNLYWYRQAAGRGLQLLFYSVGIGQISSEVPQNLSASRPQDRQFILSSKKLLLSDSGFYLCAWKGGPNTGELFFGEGSRLTVL.

Note on this clonotype: A read error may produce the germline difference seen at one junction end. The chain employs TRBV9 and TRBJ1-5; perhaps TRBD1 as D (5 bases). The CDR3 runs to 14 residues. Per the germline V gene, CDR1 is SGDLS and CDR2 is YYNGEE. The CDR3, as DNA: TGTGCCGGCAGCCCAGACAGTGGCGATCAGCCCCAGCATTTT. Translating it yields CAGSPDSGDQPQHF.

The chain recombines TRBV4-3 with TRBJ2-7; 7 positions match TRBD1. Germline V gene lookup returns CDR1 LGHNA and CDR2 YSLEER. V was pared by 0 bases and J by 3 bases, with 5 bases of the junction left unmatched. The CDR3 runs to 15 residues. CDR3 nucleotide sequence: TGCGCCAGCAGCCAAGAGGGGACAGCGGACTACGAGCAGTACTTC. This gives the protein CASSQEGTADYEQYF.

The chain employs TRBV20-1 and TRBJ2-7, with D possibly being TRBD1 or TRBD2 (7 bases each). CDR1 is DFQATT and CDR2 is SNEGSKA in the germline V gene (reference sequence). Deletions cut 6 bases from V and 3 bases from J, with 15 bases between. The CDR3 spans 13 residues. Written as DNA, the CDR3 is TGCAGTGCCCTTCAGGGGGGGGTCTACGAGCAGTACTTC. It specifies CSALQGGVYEQYF.

In this sample, this clonotype turned up once. V and J are TRBV7-8 and TRBJ2-3, with D possibly TRBD1 on 6 matching bases. The CDR3 contains 14 residues. The ends were cut back, 1 base at V and 4 bases at J, with 9 bases in the middle. The germline V gene encodes CDR1 SGHVS and CDR2 FQNEAQ. CDR3 nucleotide sequence: TGTGCCAGCAGCTTAGGGGACAACCCAGATACGCAGTATTTT. Amino acids: CASSLGDNPDTQYF.

The table lists this clonotype with many counts. The chain has TRBV20-1 and TRBJ2-4, with D tentatively TRBD1 (5 bases). The CDR3 contains 14 residues. The germline V and J ends were trimmed by 6 bases and 0 bases, with 12 bases remaining between them. Germline V CDR1 and CDR2: DFQATT, SNEGSKA (reference sequence). The CDR3 loop reads CSARTNLAKNIQYF. CDR3 sequence (DNA): TGCAGTGCCCGGACAAACTTAGCCAAAAACATTCAGTACTTC.

The V and J genes are TRBV20-1 and TRBJ1-5; the D is unclear. The V end was cut by 3 bases, the J end by 0 bases, with 6 bases between. Germline V CDR1 and CDR2: DFQATT, SNEGSKA (reference sequence). The CDR3 contains 13 residues. The CDR3 here is CSARRFSNQPQHF. The CDR3 DNA reads as TGCAGTGCTAGGCGTTTTAGCAATCAGCCCCAGCATTTT.

This clonotype showed up just a few times. J is TRBJ1-2 and V is TRBV7-2; 9 nucleotides align to TRBD1. After removal of 6 bases from V and 4 bases from J, the junction contained 6 bases not matched to a gene. CDR1 is SGHTA, CDR2 FQGNSA, per germline. The CDR3 is 14 residues long. The DNA for the CDR3 is TGTGCCAGCAGGCCTACAGGGGGCCCCTATGGCTACACCTTC. It translates to CASRPTGGPYGYTF.

To note about this clonotype: This may arise from a read error, as a much more abundant clone is one base away. The chain recombines TRBV7-9 with TRBJ2-1; 8 bases agree with TRBD2. The J call may not be correct, given that the DNA end is closer to TRBJ2-7. Per germline, CDR1 SEHNR and CDR2 FQNEAQ (reference sequence). The CDR3 has 15 residues. This chain's CDR3 is CASSTTSGGYNEQYF. The CDR3 DNA follows: TGTGCCAGCAGCACAACTAGCGGAGGATACAATGAGCAGTACTTC.

This clonotype is a singleton in its sample. This chain uses TRBV29-1 with TRBJ1-2, with D hard to call. Germline V gene lookup returns CDR1 SQVTM and CDR2 ANQGSEA. V shed 7 bases and J shed 8 bases, with 17 bases lying between them. The CDR3 runs to 12 residues. The CDR3 coding sequence is TGCAGCGCCGAGACAAGCCTGCCAGGCTACACCTTC. Its protein is CSAETSLPGYTF.

There are a few counts of this clonotype. The V call is TRBV12-3 or TRBV12-4, the J call TRBJ1-1, with D uncertain. CDR3 length: 13 amino acids. Trimming removed 5 bases at V and 3 bases at J, with 10 bases between. The CDR3 protein is CASSPDIDTEAFF. CDR3 sequence (DNA): TGTGCCAGCAGTCCTGACATAGACACTGAAGCTTTCTTT.

The sample holds a few counts of this clonotype. The chain couples TRBV12-3 or TRBV12-4 to TRBJ1-5; 8 nucleotides match TRBD1. The V and J ends lost 6 bases and 7 bases, in that order; junction bases with no gene match: 5. This CDR3 is built from 13 residues. The DNA of the CDR3 is TGTGCCAGCAGGCAGACAGGGGTACAGCCCCAGCATTTT. Translating gives CASRQTGVQPQHF.

V and J are TRBV5-1 and TRBJ2-5, with D possibly matching TRBD2 (6 bases). The DNA end is a closer match to TRBJ2-7, so the J assignment may be wrong. The CDR3 is made up of 14 amino acids. The V gene's germline CDR1 is SGHRS and CDR2 YFSETQ. Here the CDR3 reads CASSVEPGRYEQYF. CDR3 bases: TGCGCCAGCAGCGTGGAGCCAGGGAGGTACGAGCAGTACTTC.

The V call is TRBV20-1, the J call TRBJ1-5; D might be TRBD1 (5 bases). Germline CDR1 DFQATT, CDR2 SNEGSKA (reference sequence). The CDR3 length is 13 residues. V lost 6 bases, J lost 5 bases, and 14 bases lay in between. This CDR3 is CSATGGWDQPQHF. For the CDR3, the DNA is TGCAGTGCCACGGGGGGGTGGGATCAGCCCCAGCATTTT.

In regard to this clonotype: A much larger clonotype is one base distant, so this may be a read error. The rearrangement joins TRBV10-3 to TRBJ2-1; a weak D match, TRBD1 (5 bases). Germline V CDR1 and CDR2: ENHRY, SYGVKD. Trimming left V 6 bases short and J 6 bases short, with 18 bases between. There are 15 residues in the CDR3. CDR3 DNA: TGTGCCATCAGACTACCGAGTACAGGCACCAATGAGCAGTTCTTC. This translates into CAIRLPSTGTNEQFF.

The chain combines TRBV7-2 with TRBJ1-6; D is perhaps TRBD1 (5 bases). V shed 2 bases and J shed 7 bases, with 9 bases lying between them. Germline V gene lookup returns CDR1 SGHTA and CDR2 FQGNSA. This CDR3 has 14 amino acids. CDR3 sequence (DNA): TGTGCCAGCAGCTTAAAGGGGCGGAATTCACCCCTCCACTTT. It codes for CASSLKGRNSPLHF.

The genes are TRBV27 and TRBJ1-3; tentatively, D is TRBD1 (5 bases). Between the trimmed V and J ends, which lost 0 bases and 2 bases, there was a span of 8 bases. Germline CDR1 reads MNHEY; CDR2 reads SMNVEV (reference sequence). The CDR3 runs 15 residues. For the CDR3, the DNA is TGTGCCAGCAGTTTATCGGCAGGGCCTGGAAACACCATATATTTT. Its protein product is CASSLSAGPGNTIYF.

The rearrangement uses TRBV11-2 and TRBJ2-1; tentatively, D is TRBD1 or TRBD2 (5 bases each). Looked up from germline, CDR1 is SGHAT and CDR2 is FQNNGV. This CDR3 has 15 amino acids. V was shortened by 1 base and J by 2 bases, with 9 bases between the two germline ends. CDR3 nucleotide sequence: TGTGCCAGCAGCTTAGGGGGGAAGGCCTACAATGAGCAGTTCTTC. It codes for CASSLGGKAYNEQFF.

This clonotype occurred a few times. The rearrangement links TRBV12-3 or TRBV12-4 to TRBJ2-2, with D maybe TRBD1 (5 bases). The CDR3 covers 13 residues. V was trimmed by 3 bases and J by 5 bases, leaving 7 bases between them. CDR3 amino acids: CASSLKGTGELFF. As DNA, the CDR3 is TGTGCCAGCAGTTTGAAGGGGACCGGGGAGCTGTTTTTT.

V gene TRBV5-1 combines with J gene TRBJ2-2; possible D gene TRBD1, 6 bases. The CDR3 extends over 14 amino acids. From germline, CDR1 is SGHRS and CDR2 YFSETQ. V was cut by 0 bases and J by 8 bases, with 11 bases left in between. CDR3 loop: CASSLETGLGELFF. CDR3 DNA sequence: TGCGCCAGCAGCTTGGAGACAGGACTGGGGGAGCTGTTTTTT.

The V gene is TRBV2, the J gene TRBJ2-1, with 9 bases identical to TRBD1. V gave up 7 bases and J gave up 14 bases; unmatched junction bases: 3. The germline CDR1 and CDR2 sequences are SNHLY and FYNNEI. The CDR3 has 10 residues. The CDR3 protein is CASTGQGKFF. Written as DNA, the CDR3 is TGTGCCAGCACTGGACAGGGGAAGTTCTTC.

The chain carries TRBV4-1 and TRBJ2-7, with D perhaps TRBD1 (5 bases). This CDR3 is 16 amino acids long. Looked up from germline, CDR1 is MGHRA and CDR2 is YSYEKL. V was cut by 0 bases and J by 3 bases, with 15 bases left in between. The CDR3 region has the DNA TGCGCCAGCAGCCAAGAATATCCGACAGCCCTCTACGAGCAGTACTTC. It codes for CASSQEYPTALYEQYF.

The V and J genes are TRBV9 and TRBJ2-1, with 7 positions matching TRBD2. Losses at the gene ends were 3 bases for V and 8 bases for J; bases not matched to a gene: 8. Germline CDR1 reads SGDLS; CDR2 reads YYNGEE. This CDR3 spans 14 amino acids. The CDR3 DNA sequence: TGTGCCAGCAGCGCCCGGGACTACCCATATGAGCAGTTCTTC. Protein: CASSARDYPYEQFF.

This clonotype turned up a few times. V usage is TRBV29-1 and J usage is TRBJ1-1, with 8 nucleotides matching TRBD1. Germline V gene lookup returns CDR1 SQVTM and CDR2 ANQGSEA. There are 13 residues in the CDR3. V dropped 6 bases and J dropped 2; count of bases not matched to a gene: 5. The chain's CDR3 is CSVQTGENTEAFF. The CDR3 DNA follows: TGCAGCGTACAGACAGGGGAAAACACTGAAGCTTTCTTT.

J is TRBJ2-1 and V is TRBV20-1; 7 bases agree with TRBD2. Losses at the gene ends were 7 bases for V and 4 bases for J; bases not matched to a gene: 4. This CDR3 has 12 residues. CDR1 is DFQATT, CDR2 SNEGSKA, per germline (reference sequence). For the CDR3, the DNA is TGCAGTGGGCGGGGGAAGTACAATGAGCAGTTCTTC. Amino acid sequence: CSGRGKYNEQFF.

This clonotype has only a few counts. V and J are TRBV14 and TRBJ2-5; D not certain. The CDR3 has 15 amino acids. CDR1 and CDR2 from the germline V gene are SGHDN and FVKESK. V was trimmed by 0 bases and J by 5 bases, leaving 13 bases between them. The CDR3 loop reads CASSQDVGSPETQYF. In DNA form, the CDR3 reads TGTGCCAGCAGCCAAGATGTCGGCAGCCCCGAGACCCAGTACTTC.

This clonotype was picked up many times. One junction end does not reproduce the germline sequence, and a read error may be involved. The chain is built from TRBV4-3 and TRBJ2-1, with 7 bases that match TRBD1. Germline values: CDR1 LGHNA, CDR2 YSLEER. The CDR3 contains 15 residues. CDR3 loop: CASSRRDSSYNEQFF. Here the CDR3 DNA reads TGTGCCAGCAGTCGCCGGGACAGTTCCTACAATGAGCAGTTCTTC.

On this clonotype itself: A junction end diverges from the germline sequence, so it may reflect a read error. The chain recombines TRBV6-6 with TRBJ2-1; a weak D match, TRBD1 (5 bases). The CDR3 contains 15 residues. Looked up from germline, CDR1 is MNHNY and CDR2 is SVGAGI (reference sequence). This CDR3 is CAGSPGMGSYNEQFF. CDR3 DNA: TGTGCCGGCAGCCCAGGGATGGGCTCCTACAATGAGCAGTTCTTC.

The count of this clonotype is one. The chain has TRBV7-2 and TRBJ1-1, with TRBD1 as a possible D gene (5 bases). Germline CDR1 and CDR2: SGHTA and FQGNSA. The V end lost 1 base, the J end lost 1 base, and 10 bases lay between the germline ends. The CDR3 has 15 amino acids. The CDR3 bases are TGTGCCAGCAGCTTAGTTGACAGACCGAACACTGAAGCTTTCTTT. This encodes CASSLVDRPNTEAFF.

V usage is TRBV3-1 and J usage is TRBJ2-7, with 9 bases lining up with TRBD1. The CDR3 runs to 15 residues. V trimming: 4 bases; J trimming: 7 bases; junction bases outside the gene matches: 11. CDR1 is LGHDT, CDR2 YNNKEL, per germline (reference sequence). CDR3 coding DNA: TGTGCCAGCAGCCTCGGACAGGGGTTGTACAATGAGCAGTACTTC. As protein: CASSLGQGLYNEQYF.

In regard to this clonotype: A read error may account for a junction end that differs from germline. The chain joins TRBV6-2 or TRBV6-3 to TRBJ2-3, with D perhaps matching TRBD2 (5 bases). Per germline, CDR1 MNHEY and CDR2 SVGEGT. The CDR3 runs 13 residues. CDR3 amino acids: CAGSYGETDTQYF. In nucleotides, the CDR3 is TGTGCCGGCAGTTACGGGGAGACAGATACGCAGTATTTT.